A single sample gave rise to the 4 T cell receptor beta chains below, sequenced in a study of T cells in Graves' hyperthyroidism and ophthalmopathy. RNA transcripts gave rise to amplified TCR beta CDR3 regions. HTBI primers were used for first-round RT-PCR of the TCR CDR3. TCRdb re-called the multiplex PCR reads through MiXCR, storing one row per CDR3 protein. The sample lists 380,000 or so distinct CDR3 sequences, about a fifth occurring once. The sample was blood. The receptors shown here come from a woman aged 18-29 years with Graves' hyperthyroidism.

There are many counts of this clonotype. The chain uses TRBV2 and TRBJ2-7, with TRBD1 identical over 10 bases. This CDR3 comprises 19 residues. In germline, CDR1 is SNHLY, CDR2 FYNNEI. J was trimmed by 3 bases and V by 6 bases; bases with no gene match: 20. In DNA form, the CDR3 reads TGTGCCAGCAGCGCCGGGACAGGGGCGTTCGTGATGGGCTACTACGAGCAGTACTTC. Amino acid sequence: CASSAGTGAFVMGYYEQYF.

In this sample, this clonotype turned up many times. This sequence joins TRBV9 and TRBJ1-2, with D perhaps matching TRBD1 (5 bases). The germline V and J ends were trimmed by 3 bases and 4 bases, with 10 bases remaining between them. The CDR3 loop spans 13 amino acids. The germline gives CDR1 SGDLS, CDR2 YYNGEE. CDR3 protein: CASSATDTYGYTF. The CDR3 DNA is TGTGCCAGCAGCGCGACAGATACCTATGGCTACACCTTC.

The rearrangement joins TRBV20-1 to TRBJ2-2; 11 nucleotides align to TRBD2. V shed 6 bases and J 7 bases; nucleotides not matched to a gene: 10. The CDR3 extends over 15 amino acids. Germline V lookup: CDR1 DFQATT, CDR2 SNEGSKA (reference sequence). CDR3 region: CSAEGSSGGSGELFF. In DNA, the CDR3 is TGCAGTGCGGAAGGGTCTAGCGGGGGGAGCGGGGAGCTGTTTTTT.

Many counts were recorded for this clonotype. The chain is built from TRBV6-1 and TRBJ2-7; D is undetermined. Germline CDR1 is MNHNS and CDR2 is SASEGT. Trimming stripped 2 bases from V and 1 base from J, with 9 bases between. The length of the CDR3 is 14 residues. This CDR3 is CASSELDTSYEQYF. DNA of the CDR3: TGTGCCAGCAGTGAATTAGACACGTCCTACGAGCAGTACTTC.